The 23 T cell receptor beta chains below were found in one sample sequenced in a study of OX40 agonist ivuxolimab in advanced cancers. Produced via immunoSEQ multiplex PCR; TCRdb's table is partial and in-frame only. The data contain 30,000 to 45,000 clones, 65% to 80% of them singletons. Sequences were derived from CD4+ or CD8+ T cells sorted from blood, sampled in a trial of the OX40 agonist ivuxolimab. The receptors come from an adult with an advanced solid tumor such as melanoma, head and neck, liver or kidney cancer.

This rearrangement joins TRBV30 to TRBJ2-7; 7 bases fit TRBD2. The CDR3 sequence is 13 residues long. Germline V lookup: CDR1 GTSNPN, CDR2 SVGIG (reference sequence). Losses at the gene ends were 2 bases for V and 2 bases for J; bases not matched to a gene: 3. The CDR3 DNA sequence: TGTGCCTGGAGTAGGCTAGCGGCCTACGAGCAGTACTTC. Translation gives CAWSRLAAYEQYF.

The chain joins TRBV29-1 to TRBJ1-4, with 10 bases fitting TRBD1. Germline V gene sequence: CDR1 SQVTM, CDR2 ANQGSEA. The junction had 10 bases not matched to a gene; V was cut back by 7 bases and J by 11 bases. The CDR3 runs 13 residues. The DNA for the CDR3 is TGCAGCGCCAAAACGGGACAGGGGCCGAAACTGTTTTTT. Its translation is CSAKTGQGPKLFF.

The chain couples TRBV2 to TRBJ2-1, with D perhaps being TRBD1 or TRBD2 (6 bases each). Germline CDR1 is SNHLY and CDR2 is FYNNEI. The V gene lost 7 bases and the J gene lost 6 bases, with 19 bases spanning the gap. This CDR3 has 15 amino acids. The CDR3 protein is CASKKRGAGSNEQFF. The CDR3 DNA is TGTGCCAGCAAGAAAAGGGGGGCTGGTAGCAATGAGCAGTTCTTC.

The chain employs TRBV18 and TRBJ1-2; D is ambiguous. The CDR3 totals 12 residues. V was shortened by 2 bases and J by 1 base, with 2 bases between the two germline ends. Germline V lookup: CDR1 KGHSH, CDR2 LQKENI. The DNA of the CDR3 is TGTGCCAGCTCACCAGTTAACTATGGCTACACCTTC. It yields the protein CASSPVNYGYTF.

The V and J genes are TRBV27 and TRBJ1-2; 9 bases are shared with TRBD1. The CDR3 sequence is 15 residues long. The germline gives CDR1 MNHEY, CDR2 SMNVEV (reference sequence). The junction had 10 bases not matched to a gene; V was cut back by 7 bases and J by 4 bases. CDR3 sequence reads: CASTSGQGSIYGYTF. CDR3 DNA sequence: TGTGCCAGCACCTCGGGACAGGGCAGCATCTATGGCTACACCTTC.

The CDR3 loop is CASSGQGMNTEAFF. The DNA for the CDR3 is TGTGCCAGCAGCGGACAGGGAATGAACACTGAAGCTTTCTTT. This chain uses TRBV9 with TRBJ1-1; 7 bases line up with TRBD1. V lost 3 bases and J lost 0; bases outside the gene matches: 2. CDR1 is SGDLS and CDR2 is YYNGEE in the germline V gene. The CDR3 has 14 amino acids.

The genes are TRBV14 and TRBJ2-3; D gene uncertain. Germline V gene sequence: CDR1 SGHDN, CDR2 FVKESK. CDR3 length: 16 amino acids. V lost 0 bases, J lost 0 bases, and 10 bases lay in between. CDR3 bases: TGTGCCAGCAGCCAAGAACCAGACCCTAGCACAGATACGCAGTATTTT. Its protein is CASSQEPDPSTDTQYF.

The CDR3 region is CASSLALGTRFVLEQYF. For the CDR3, the DNA is TGTGCCAGCAGCTTAGCGTTGGGGACTAGATTCGTTCTCGAGCAGTACTTC. This chain joins TRBV7-2 and TRBJ2-7; 8 bases agree with TRBD2. V lost 0 bases and J lost 6; bases outside the gene matches: 13. The length of the CDR3 is 17 residues. Germline CDR1 SGHTA, CDR2 FQGNSA.

V and J are TRBV5-6 and TRBJ2-1; 8 nucleotides match TRBD2. The V segment lost 6 bases and the J segment 6 bases; nucleotides outside the gene matches: 14. Looked up from germline, CDR1 is SGHDT and CDR2 is YYEEEE. The CDR3 has 16 amino acids. The CDR3 protein is CASTKRLAGRGNEQFF. In DNA, the CDR3 is TGTGCCAGCACGAAGAGGTTAGCGGGAAGAGGCAATGAGCAGTTCTTC.

The CDR3 DNA is TGCGCCAGCAGCCAAGGAAGCTCTAGGACAGGCGATAATTCACCCCTCCACTTT. It yields the protein CASSQGSSRTGDNSPLHF. The chain is built from TRBV4-3 and TRBJ1-6; 7 positions agree with TRBD1. Germline CDR1 LGHNA, CDR2 YSLEER. The V gene end was trimmed by 1 base and the J gene end by 5 bases; junction bases not matched to a gene: 11. The CDR3 runs 18 residues.

The V call is TRBV10-3, the J call TRBJ1-1; D ambiguous. CDR1 and CDR2 (germline): ENHRY, SYGVKD. The CDR3 totals 13 residues. Trimming left V 6 bases short and J 1 base short, with 9 bases between. For the CDR3, the DNA is TGTGCCATCAGGACTTTAAGGAACACTGAAGCTTTCTTT. Amino acid sequence: CAIRTLRNTEAFF.

The CDR3, as DNA: TGTGCCAGCAGTTACTCGTGGGCAGGGTCCGTCGGGGGCTACACCTTC. Translating it yields CASSYSWAGSVGGYTF. The chain employs TRBV6-5 and TRBJ1-2; the D gene is possibly TRBD1 (5 bases). Germline V gives CDR1 MNHEY, CDR2 SVGAGI. The CDR3 contains 16 residues. V shed 0 bases and J shed 8 bases, with 19 bases lying between them.

The chain links TRBV27 to TRBJ1-2; 8 nucleotides line up with TRBD1. Germline values: CDR1 MNHEY, CDR2 SMNVEV (reference sequence). CDR3 length: 15 residues. The ends lost 5 bases at V and 6 bases at J; junction bases unmatched: 11. The CDR3 is CASSPTTGEGHGYTF. As DNA, the CDR3 is TGTGCCAGCAGTCCAACGACAGGGGAAGGCCATGGCTACACCTTC.

This chain connects TRBV19 to TRBJ2-3, with 7 nucleotides matching TRBD2. The V segment lost 4 bases and the J segment 4 bases; nucleotides outside the gene matches: 2. Germline assignment: CDR1 LNHDA and CDR2 SQIVND (reference sequence). The CDR3 covers 13 residues. As DNA, the CDR3 is TGTGCCAGTAGTAAGCGGGGAGCAGATACGCAGTATTTT. It codes for CASSKRGADTQYF. The full variable domain, rest sourced from reference TRBV19 and TRBJ2-3, is DGGITQSPKYLFRKEGQNVTLSCEQNLNHDAMYWYRQDPGQGLRLIYYSQIVNDFQKGDIAEGYSVSREKKESFPLTVTSAQKNPTAFYLCASSKRGADTQYFGPGTRLTVL.

This clone was picked up a small number of times. CDR3 protein: CSVETGNYGYTF. The CDR3 DNA sequence: TGCAGCGTCGAAACAGGGAACTATGGCTACACCTTC. J is TRBJ1-2 and V is TRBV29-1, with a possible D match to TRBD1 (6 bases). Trimming took 6 bases from V and 2 from J, leaving 10 bases between them. The germline V gene encodes CDR1 SQVTM and CDR2 ANQGSEA. CDR3 length equals 12 residues.

Only a few counts were recorded for this clone. This rearrangement joins TRBV10-3 to TRBJ1-2; D gene ambiguous. CDR1 and CDR2 from the germline V gene are ENHRY and SYGVKD. Trimming stripped 0 bases from V and 2 bases from J, with 7 bases between. This CDR3 contains 14 residues. In nucleotides, the CDR3 is TGTGCCATCAGTGAGTCGACTGCAAACTATGGCTACACCTTC. Translation: CAISESTANYGYTF.

This chain uses TRBV28 with TRBJ2-1; 10 bases agree with TRBD2. Germline V lookup: CDR1 MDHEN, CDR2 SYDVKM. V shed 3 bases, J shed 0 bases, and the junction held 20 bases outside the gene matches. The CDR3 has 22 amino acids. The CDR3 DNA is TGTGCCAGCAGTTTCGGGAGAACTAGCGGGAATCCTTCCTTAGGCTCCTACAATGAGCAGTTCTTC. Translating gives CASSFGRTSGNPSLGSYNEQFF.

This clone was seen a single time. The rearrangement links TRBV30 to TRBJ1-5, with D uncertain. This CDR3 spans 13 amino acids. The germline V gene has CDR1 GTSNPN and CDR2 SVGIG (reference sequence). V was shortened by 1 base and J by 1 base, with 5 bases between the two germline ends. The CDR3 loop is CAWSGKSNQPQHF. For the CDR3, the DNA is TGTGCCTGGAGTGGCAAGAGCAATCAGCCCCAGCATTTT.

J is TRBJ1-2 and V is TRBV21-1; TRBD1 is taken as the D call from the table, unchecked against the DNA. TRBV21-1 is deemed a pseudogene. The CDR3 length is 16 residues. The CDR3: CASSRDRGPEDYGYTF. The CDR3 DNA is TGTGCCAGCAGCCGGGACAGGGGGCCGGAAGACTATGGCTACACCTTC.

This clone was counted a few times. This chain links TRBV2 with TRBJ1-1, with D hard to call. The CDR3 is made up of 16 amino acids. The V end lost 4 bases, the J end lost 5 bases, and 20 bases lay between the germline ends. Germline V gene sequence: CDR1 SNHLY, CDR2 FYNNEI. CDR3 protein: CASSAKSRHLATEAFF. DNA of the CDR3: TGTGCCAGCAGTGCGAAGAGTCGGCACCTAGCTACTGAAGCTTTCTTT.

The chain links TRBV6-5 to TRBJ2-5, with TRBD2 identical over 8 bases. The CDR3 consists of 15 residues. The germline gives CDR1 MNHEY, CDR2 SVGAGI. V was clipped by 4 bases and J by 4 bases; unmatched bases: 8. The CDR3 reads CASSLKREWGETQYF. The CDR3 nucleotides read TGTGCCAGCAGTTTAAAGCGGGAGTGGGGAGAGACCCAGTACTTC.

On this clone: Since a much larger clone is just one base distant, this may be a read error. The chain is built from TRBV5-4 and TRBJ2-7, with 7 bases lining up with TRBD1. CDR3 length: 16 residues. Germline lookup yields CDR1 SGHNT and CDR2 YYREEE (reference sequence). V lost 0 bases to trimming and J lost 3 bases; unmatched junction nucleotides: 9. CDR3: CASSLDLGGISYEQYF. As DNA, the CDR3 is TGTGCCAGCAGCTTGGACCTAGGGGGCATTAGCTACGAGCAGTACTTC. Full variable domain (rest looked up from reference TRBV5-4 and TRBJ2-7): ETGVTQSPTHLIKTRGQQVTLRCSSQSGHNTVSWYQQALGQGPQFIFQYYREEENGRGNFPPRFSGLQFPNYSSELNVNALELDDSALYLCASSLDLGGISYEQYFGPGTRLTVT.

The chain links TRBV19 to TRBJ2-1, with TRBD2 matching over 7 bases. After removal of 8 bases from V and 4 bases from J, the junction contained 11 bases not matched to a gene. Germline CDR1 reads LNHDA; CDR2 reads SQIVND (reference sequence). This CDR3 has 15 amino acids. CDR3 sequence: CASSPTGGSYNEQFF. CDR3 sequence (DNA): TGTGCCAGTTCCCCAACGGGAGGAAGTTACAATGAGCAGTTCTTC.